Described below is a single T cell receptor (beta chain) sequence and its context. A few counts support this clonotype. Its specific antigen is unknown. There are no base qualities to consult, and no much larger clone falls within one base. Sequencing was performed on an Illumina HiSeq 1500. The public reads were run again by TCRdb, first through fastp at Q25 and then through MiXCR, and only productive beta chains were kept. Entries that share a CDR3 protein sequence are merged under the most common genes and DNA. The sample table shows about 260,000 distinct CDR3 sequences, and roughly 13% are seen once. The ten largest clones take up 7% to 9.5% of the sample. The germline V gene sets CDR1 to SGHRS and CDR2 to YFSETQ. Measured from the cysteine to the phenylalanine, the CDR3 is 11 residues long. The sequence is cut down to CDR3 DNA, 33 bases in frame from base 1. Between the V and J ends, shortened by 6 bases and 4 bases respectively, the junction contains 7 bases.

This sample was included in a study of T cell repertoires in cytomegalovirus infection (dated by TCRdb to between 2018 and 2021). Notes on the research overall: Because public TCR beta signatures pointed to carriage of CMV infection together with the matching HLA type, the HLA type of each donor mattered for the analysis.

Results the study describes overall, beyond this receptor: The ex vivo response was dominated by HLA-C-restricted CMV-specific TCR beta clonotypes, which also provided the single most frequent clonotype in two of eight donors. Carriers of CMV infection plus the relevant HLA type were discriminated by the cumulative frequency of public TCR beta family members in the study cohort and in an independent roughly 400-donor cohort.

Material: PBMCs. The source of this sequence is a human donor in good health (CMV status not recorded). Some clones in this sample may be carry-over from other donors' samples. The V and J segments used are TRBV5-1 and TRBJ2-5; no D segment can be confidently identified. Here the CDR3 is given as CASTDGETQYF. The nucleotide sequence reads TGCGCCAGCACCGACGGAGAGACCCAGTACTTC.